This T cell receptor (beta chain) is from a study of T cells in Graves' hyperthyroidism and ophthalmopathy. Researchers amplified the TCR beta CDR3 regions from RNA transcripts. Researchers ran a first-round RT-PCR on the TCR CDR3 using the HTBI primer set. In TCRdb, the multiplex PCR reads were re-called with MiXCR into one record per CDR3 protein. The sample consists of hundreds of thousands of distinct CDR3 sequences, roughly 14% of them appearing once. The CDR3 has 15 residues. Looked up from germline, CDR1 is SGHTA and CDR2 is FQGNSA. V was pared by 1 base and J by 4 bases, with 4 bases of the junction left unmatched. This clonotype was seen ten or more times. Its specificity is unknown. Ophthalmopathy patients had moderate-to-severe active disease, CAS ≥3, NOSPECS ≥4, and disease duration under 3 months. Lactation, pregnancy, other autoimmune disease or uncontrolled infection excluded patients. Diagnosis relied on clinical symptoms, serum thyroxine and TRAb, thyroid ultrasound and orbital computed tomography.

Study observations and caveats: Most expanded thyroid clonotypes above 0.001 also appeared in blood.

This chain uses TRBV7-2 with TRBJ2-5; 9 positions match TRBD1. This receptor was taken from a woman aged 40 to 55 with Graves' ophthalmopathy. The sequenced sample was blood. The CDR3 loop reads CASSLGGQGGETQYF. In DNA form, the CDR3 reads TGTGCCAGCAGCTTAGGGGGACAGGGAGGAGAGACCCAGTACTTC.